One and the same sample provided the 22 T cell receptor beta chains below, sequenced in a study of blood T cells in healthy people across ages. The second PCR ran about 6 to 11 cycles with a sample-barcoded 5' primer and J-beta primers. TCRdb used MiXCR to reprocess the 5' RACE reads, holding one entry per CDR3 protein. The repertoire holds roughly 1,700,000 distinct CDR3 sequences, with 28% as singletons. The sample comprised blood. These receptors all come from a woman aged 25 to 39 in good health.

This clonotype showed up just a few times. The rearrangement uses TRBV3-1 and TRBJ1-5; tentative D call: TRBD1 (5 bases). The V gene lost 4 bases and the J gene lost 5 bases, with 18 bases spanning the gap. This CDR3 is 16 amino acids long. CDR1 and CDR2 from the germline V gene are LGHDT and YNNKEL (reference sequence). CDR3: CASSPPGKGGDQPQHF. CDR3 nucleotides: TGTGCCAGCAGCCCCCCCGGTAAGGGAGGGGATCAGCCCCAGCATTTT.

This clonotype was seen only a few times. This rearrangement joins TRBV29-1 to TRBJ1-2; D is possibly TRBD1 (5 bases). The CDR3 totals 11 residues. The germline V and J ends were trimmed by 6 bases and 8 bases, with 13 bases remaining between them. Germline V gene data show CDR1 as SQVTM and CDR2 as ANQGSEA. CDR3 protein: CSVDPWGGYTF. In nucleotides, the CDR3 is TGCAGCGTGGACCCATGGGGCGGCTACACCTTC.

The gene calls are TRBV5-1 and TRBJ2-3; D perhaps matches TRBD1 (6 bases). Germline assignment: CDR1 SGHRS and CDR2 YFSETQ. V lost 5 bases and J 4 bases, leaving 17 bases between the germline ends. The CDR3 contains 15 residues. CDR3 sequence (DNA): TGCGCCAGCAGAAAAGCAGGGGCCTGGTCAGATACGCAGTATTTT. It yields the protein CASRKAGAWSDTQYF.

This clonotype showed up just a few times. The chain employs TRBV12-3 or TRBV12-4 and TRBJ1-4; no clear D. The CDR3 is 13 amino acids. V was trimmed by 3 bases and J by 12 bases, leaving 14 bases between them. CDR3 sequence (DNA): TGTGCCAGCAGTTTTCCCCCGGAGGAAGAACTGTTTTTT. Its protein is CASSFPPEEELFF.

This clonotype was counted at least ten times. This sequence joins TRBV28 and TRBJ2-7, with 7 bases lining up with TRBD1. The CDR3 has 14 amino acids. Germline values: CDR1 MDHEN, CDR2 SYDVKM. The ends lost 6 bases at V and 3 bases at J; junction bases unmatched: 8. CDR3 residues: CASSPPTGDYEQYF. The CDR3, as DNA: TGTGCCAGCAGCCCGCCTACAGGGGACTACGAGCAGTACTTC.

The chain recombines TRBV5-1 with TRBJ2-5; 10 bases align to TRBD2. The CDR3 consists of 16 residues. Germline V gene lookup returns CDR1 SGHRS and CDR2 YFSETQ. With V trimmed by 2 bases and J by 4 bases, 8 bases remained unmatched. The CDR3 loop is CASSLRRASGGETQYF. The CDR3 DNA follows: TGCGCCAGCAGCTTACGAAGAGCTAGCGGGGGAGAGACCCAGTACTTC.

This clonotype was counted a few times. The rearrangement links TRBV11-2 to TRBJ2-7; 7 nucleotides align to TRBD1. The CDR3 has 16 residues. The V and J ends lost 1 base and 2 bases, in that order; junction bases with no gene match: 8. The germline V gene encodes CDR1 SGHAT and CDR2 FQNNGV. This chain's CDR3 is CASSLGHGTETYEQYF. The DNA for the CDR3 is TGTGCCAGCAGCTTAGGCCACGGGACAGAGACCTACGAGCAGTACTTC.

The rearrangement links TRBV6-5 to TRBJ1-2; 10 bases align to TRBD1. This CDR3 contains 17 residues. V shed 4 bases and J 4 bases; nucleotides not matched to a gene: 12. The germline V gene has CDR1 MNHEY and CDR2 SVGAGI. As DNA, the CDR3 is TGTGCCAGCAGTTCCGTACTCGGGACAGGGGTTCTCTATGGCTACACCTTC. As protein: CASSSVLGTGVLYGYTF.

About this clonotype itself: Sequence at one end of the junction differs from germline and may be a read error. The genes are TRBV12-3 or TRBV12-4 and TRBJ2-7, with D uncertain. The CDR3 has 13 amino acids. CDR3 nucleotides: TGTGCCGGCAGTCTTCACCCTGTCTACGAGCAGTACTTC. It yields the protein CAGSLHPVYEQYF.

On this clonotype itself: Since a much larger clone is just one base distant, this may be a read error. V is TRBV12-3 or TRBV12-4 and J is TRBJ2-4; D is perhaps TRBD2 (6 bases). The assigned J gene may be wrong: the sequence end matches TRBJ2-7 better. CDR3 length: 14 residues. The CDR3 DNA reads TGTGCCAGCAGGTTAGGAGGGGCTAACTACGAGCAGTACTTC. Encoded protein: CASRLGGANYEQYF.

This clonotype was seen a few times. A read error may produce the germline difference seen at one junction end. This rearrangement joins TRBV7-8 to TRBJ2-5; 8 nucleotides match TRBD1. The closer fit of TRBJ2-7 to the DNA end suggests the J call may be wrong. The CDR3 spans 16 residues. The germline gives CDR1 SGHVS, CDR2 FQNEAQ. CDR3 DNA: TGTGCCAACAGCTTAGCGCTAGCAGGGGGCCCTTCCGAGCAGTACTTC. Residues: CANSLALAGGPSEQYF.

As for this clonotype: A much larger clone lies one base from this, so it may be a read error. V usage is TRBV7-8 and J usage is TRBJ2-7; TRBD2 aligns across 11 bases. The CDR3 sequence is 16 residues long. The V gene's germline CDR1 is SGHVS and CDR2 FQNEAQ. The CDR3, as DNA: TGTGCCAGCACGCCCCGGGGACTAGCGGCCTCCAACGAGCAGTACTTC. It encodes CASTPRGLAASNEQYF.

This clonotype was seen ten or more times. This rearrangement joins TRBV28 to TRBJ1-2, with 9 bases matching TRBD1. V lost 6 bases and J lost 4; bases outside the gene matches: 3. The CDR3 runs to 13 residues. Germline V gene lookup returns CDR1 MDHEN and CDR2 SYDVKM. The CDR3 DNA reads TGTGCCAGCAGCCAGACAGGGGGCTATGGCTACACCTTC. This translates into CASSQTGGYGYTF.

This clonotype appeared a few times. The V and J genes are TRBV7-2 and TRBJ1-1, with D perhaps matching TRBD1 (5 bases). The germline V gene has CDR1 SGHTA and CDR2 FQGNSA. The length of the CDR3 is 14 residues. Trimming removed 5 bases at V and 5 bases at J, with 15 bases between. The CDR3 nucleotides are TGTGCCAGCAGCCTTAGGGGCCAGGAGACTGAAGCTTTCTTT. Amino acid sequence: CASSLRGQETEAFF.

This clonotype showed up just a few times. This rearrangement joins TRBV24-1 to TRBJ2-3; possible D gene TRBD1, 6 bases. CDR3 length equals 13 residues. CDR1 KGHDR and CDR2 SFDVKD come from the germline V gene. V dropped 10 bases and J dropped 2 bases, with 12 bases sitting between them. Here the CDR3 reads CATARDNTDTQYF. DNA of the CDR3: TGTGCCACTGCCCGGGACAACACAGATACGCAGTATTTT.

A remark on this clonotype: A much larger clone lies a single base off, so this may be a read error. This chain connects TRBV5-5 to TRBJ2-7; perhaps TRBD1 as D (6 bases). The CDR3 loop spans 14 amino acids. CDR1 is SGHKS, CDR2 YYEKEE, per germline (reference sequence). Here the CDR3 reads CTSSLTGRAYEQYF. The DNA for the CDR3 is TGTACCAGCAGCTTGACAGGTAGAGCGTACGAGCAGTACTTC.

The CDR3 region is CASSHTGGPGDEQYF. As DNA, the CDR3 is TGCGCCAGCAGCCACACAGGGGGCCCAGGAGACGAGCAGTACTTC. The chain couples TRBV5-1 to TRBJ2-7; 9 bases are shared with TRBD1. V was clipped by 4 bases and J by 5 bases; unmatched bases: 10. The CDR3 spans 15 residues. Germline V gene sequence: CDR1 SGHRS, CDR2 YFSETQ.

V gene TRBV7-2 combines with J gene TRBJ2-2; 9 bases map to TRBD1. The CDR3 contains 15 residues. Germline assignment: CDR1 SGHTA and CDR2 FQGNSA. V lost 7 bases, J lost 6 bases, and 9 bases stayed unmatched. The CDR3 nucleotides are TGTGCCAGCACCCGACAGGGGGAATTGTCCGGGGAGCTGTTTTTT. This translates into CASTRQGELSGELFF.

Notes on this clonotype: A read error is possible here, since a much larger clone lies one base away. The chain joins TRBV12-3 or TRBV12-4 to TRBJ2-3, with 7 positions matching TRBD2. The CDR3 runs 14 residues. Trimming cost V 4 bases and J 3 bases; bases outside gene matches: 4. The DNA for the CDR3 is TGTGCCAGCAGTTGCGGACTAGGTACAGATACGCAGTATTTT. Translation: CASSCGLGTDTQYF.

This chain joins TRBV6-5 and TRBJ2-7; D possibly corresponds to TRBD2 (6 bases). The germline CDR1 and CDR2 sequences are MNHEY and SVGAGI. The CDR3 is 14 amino acids. Deletions cut 5 bases from V and 3 bases from J, with 14 bases between. The CDR3 bases are TGTGCCAGCAGTCACCCGACTAGTAACTACGAGCAGTACTTC. Translating gives CASSHPTSNYEQYF.

This clonotype was observed a few times. This chain connects TRBV6-6 to TRBJ1-4; D is uncertain. The CDR3 has 13 amino acids. Germline V CDR1 and CDR2: MNHNY, SVGAGI (reference sequence). With 8 bases removed from V and 5 bases from J, the gap between germline ends came to 12 bases. The CDR3, as DNA: TGTGCCAGCTCAGTGTATAGGAATGAAAAACTGTTTTTT. It codes for CASSVYRNEKLFF.

CDR3 sequence (DNA): TGTGCCAGCAGCCCAAATTTTGGGGCCCGACGGACAACTAATGAAAAACTGTTTTTT. It specifies CASSPNFGARRTTNEKLFF. This chain uses TRBV3-1 with TRBJ1-4, with D tentatively TRBD1 (5 bases). This CDR3 spans 19 amino acids. CDR1 and CDR2 (germline): LGHDT, YNNKEL (reference sequence). Trimming left V 4 bases short and J 0 bases short, with 21 bases between.